Shown below are 30 T cell receptor beta chains from a single sample sequenced in a study of control samples from healthy donors and cancer patients. Method: immunoSEQ multiplex PCR; TCRdb's copy keeps in-frame clones and lacks some. The sample holds about 31,000 clones, approximately 94% seen once. The sequencing sample was made of blood. Receptors originate from a man between 60 and 75 years old in good health.

V is TRBV7-2 and J is TRBJ2-5; D not resolved. V was pared by 5 bases and J by 5 bases, with 18 bases between. This CDR3 is 15 amino acids long. Germline CDR1 is SGHTA and CDR2 is FQGNSA. CDR3 residues: CASSRRAGTGETQYF. The DNA of the CDR3 is TGTGCCAGCAGCCGGCGAGCCGGAACCGGTGAGACCCAGTACTTC.

The chain has TRBV7-6 and TRBJ2-3, with 9 nucleotides matching TRBD2. Per germline, CDR1 SGHVS and CDR2 FNYEAQ. The ends lost 3 bases at V and 0 bases at J; junction bases unmatched: 1. The CDR3 is 15 amino acids. The CDR3 here is CASSLGLASTDTQYF. The CDR3 DNA follows: TGTGCCAGCAGCTTGGGACTAGCTAGCACAGATACGCAGTATTTT.

This clone is a singleton in its sample. The V gene is TRBV5-1, the J gene TRBJ2-5; 8 bases agree with TRBD1. This CDR3 spans 18 amino acids. Germline assignment: CDR1 SGHRS and CDR2 YFSETQ. V lost 2 bases, J lost 3 bases, and 15 bases stayed unmatched. In DNA, the CDR3 is TGCGCCAGCAGCTTTCAGTCTAGCAGGGGGCTCCCCAAAGAGACCCAGTACTTC. Residues: CASSFQSSRGLPKETQYF.

The chain uses TRBV19 and TRBJ1-5, with 11 bases identical to TRBD1. CDR1 is LNHDA, CDR2 SQIVND, per germline (reference sequence). The CDR3 extends over 16 amino acids. The trim removed 7 bases at V and 0 bases at J, leaving 5 bases unmatched. The CDR3 nucleotides read TGTGCCAGTACTCGGACAGGGGGCATTAGCAATCAGCCCCAGCATTTT. Protein sequence: CASTRTGGISNQPQHF.

The chain couples TRBV19 to TRBJ2-2, with TRBD2 matching over 9 bases. This CDR3 is 18 amino acids long. With V trimmed by 11 bases and J by 3 bases, 19 bases remained unmatched. Germline CDR1 LNHDA, CDR2 SQIVND (reference sequence). The CDR3 is CARTLGGAGGRDTGELFF. In DNA form, the CDR3 reads TGTGCCCGTACTCTGGGGGGGGCGGGGGGGCGGGACACCGGGGAGCTGTTTTTT.

DNA of the CDR3: TGCGCCAGCAGGGGGACTAGCGGGACCCAGTACTTC. Its translation is CASRGTSGTQYF. V gene TRBV4-1 combines with J gene TRBJ2-5; TRBD2 matches 11 bases. The CDR3 loop spans 12 amino acids. V lost 6 bases to trimming and J lost 7 bases; unmatched junction nucleotides: 1. Germline loops: CDR1 MGHRA, CDR2 YSYEKL.

This chain links TRBV5-1 with TRBJ2-5, with TRBD2 identical over 8 bases. The germline V gene encodes CDR1 SGHRS and CDR2 YFSETQ. The length of the CDR3 is 13 residues. With V trimmed by 4 bases and J by 4 bases, 3 bases remained unmatched. In DNA, the CDR3 is TGCGCCAGCAGCACTACTAGCGGAGAGACCCAGTACTTC. Its protein is CASSTTSGETQYF.

The genes are TRBV7-8 and TRBJ1-2; 8 positions match TRBD1. V was pared by 2 bases and J by 4 bases, with 3 bases of the junction left unmatched. The CDR3 covers 14 residues. Per germline, CDR1 SGHVS and CDR2 FQNEAQ. The CDR3 region has the DNA TGTGCCAGCAGCTTATCCGACAGGGGCTATGGCTACACCTTC. Protein product: CASSLSDRGYGYTF.

This clone was counted only a few times. The rearrangement links TRBV7-2 to TRBJ2-7; possibly TRBD2 for D (7 bases). Germline V gene sequence: CDR1 SGHTA, CDR2 FQGNSA. Trimming took off 0 bases at V and 2 bases at J, with 8 bases between the two ends. This CDR3 has 14 amino acids. CDR3 bases: TGTGCCAGCAGCTTAGCGGGGGGGCCCTACGAGCAGTACTTC. It codes for CASSLAGGPYEQYF.

This chain connects TRBV7-9 to TRBJ2-3; 14 bases align to TRBD2. The CDR3 has 19 residues. CDR1 is SEHNR, CDR2 FQNEAQ, per germline (reference sequence). Trimming took 6 bases from V and 2 from J; bases not matched to a gene: 13. CDR3 loop: CASSSGLAGGEVFTDTQYF. DNA of the CDR3: TGTGCCAGCAGTTCCGGACTAGCGGGGGGTGAAGTCTTCACAGATACGCAGTATTTT. The complete variable domain, with remaining parts taken from reference TRBV7-9 and TRBJ2-3, reads DTGVSQNPRHKITKRGQNVTFRCDPISEHNRLYWYRQTLGQGPEFLTYFQNEAQLEKSRLLSDRFSAERPKGSFSTLEIQRTEQGDSAMYLCASSSGLAGGEVFTDTQYFGPGTRLTVL.

The genes are TRBV18 and TRBJ2-4; 8 bases map to TRBD2. The germline CDR1 and CDR2 sequences are KGHSH and LQKENI. Trimming removed 4 bases from V and 7 bases from J; junction bases left unmatched: 6. The CDR3 loop spans 14 amino acids. The CDR3 DNA is TGTGCCAGCTCACTTGGGACTAGTTCGAACATTCAGTACTTC. Amino acid sequence: CASSLGTSSNIQYF. The full variable domain, in which reference TRBV18 and TRBJ2-4 provide the parts outside the CDR3, is NAGVMQNPRHLVRRRGQEARLRCSPMKGHSHVYWYRQLPEEGLKFMVYLQKENIIDESGMPKERFSAEFPKEGPSILRIQQVVRGDSAAYFCASSLGTSSNIQYFGAGTRLSVL.

Concerning this clone: Other nucleotide sequences from this sample produce the same CDR3. The chain has TRBV2 and TRBJ1-5; D is perhaps TRBD1 (5 bases). The CDR3 totals 14 residues. Germline V gene data show CDR1 as SNHLY and CDR2 as FYNNEI. V dropped 6 bases and J dropped 4 bases, with 13 bases sitting between them. The CDR3 bases are TGTGCCAGCAGCCTGACGGACATTAATCAGCCCCAGCATTTT. Amino acid sequence: CASSLTDINQPQHF.

The V call is TRBV27, the J call TRBJ1-1, with D unclear. The ends were cut back, 5 bases at V and 10 bases at J, with 14 bases in the middle. The CDR3 is made up of 12 amino acids. The germline V gene encodes CDR1 MNHEY and CDR2 SMNVEV (reference sequence). CDR3 DNA sequence: TGTGCCAGCAGTCCCTCCGGCGGTGGAGCTTTCTTT. This translates into CASSPSGGGAFF.

The chain links TRBV7-9 to TRBJ2-3, with 8 nucleotides matching TRBD1. CDR1 and CDR2 (germline): SEHNR, FQNEAQ (reference sequence). This CDR3 has 15 residues. Trimming removed 3 bases from V and 3 bases from J; junction bases left unmatched: 5. This chain's CDR3 is CASSFRTGLTDTQYF. DNA of the CDR3: TGTGCCAGCAGCTTCCGGACAGGGCTTACAGATACGCAGTATTTT.

V usage is TRBV19 and J usage is TRBJ2-1; D ambiguous. Deletions cut 3 bases from V and 7 bases from J, with 4 bases between. The CDR3 has 11 amino acids. Germline values: CDR1 LNHDA, CDR2 SQIVND (reference sequence). CDR3 DNA: TGTGCCAGTAGTATGGGGAATGAGCAGTTCTTC. It yields the protein CASSMGNEQFF.

The genes are TRBV28 and TRBJ1-2; D call uncertain. The length of the CDR3 is 14 residues. From germline, CDR1 is MDHEN and CDR2 SYDVKM. V was clipped by 2 bases and J by 7 bases, with 14 bases between them. CDR3 protein: CASSLGGPAIGYTF. CDR3 in DNA: TGTGCCAGCAGTTTAGGCGGGCCGGCTATTGGCTACACCTTC.

V usage is TRBV4-1 and J usage is TRBJ1-5; no definite D call. CDR1 is MGHRA, CDR2 YSYEKL, per germline. The CDR3 runs 16 residues. V was trimmed by 0 bases and J by 4 bases, leaving 13 bases between them. The CDR3 region is CASSQEGRASNQPQHF. CDR3 DNA sequence: TGCGCCAGCAGCCAAGAGGGAAGGGCCAGTAATCAGCCCCAGCATTTT.

The chain is built from TRBV2 and TRBJ1-5; D is ambiguous. Germline V gene data show CDR1 as SNHLY and CDR2 as FYNNEI. V was clipped by 4 bases and J by 0 bases, with 10 bases between them. This CDR3 has 15 amino acids. The CDR3 here is CASSAPGHSNQPQHF. The CDR3 DNA reads as TGTGCCAGCAGTGCCCCGGGCCATAGCAATCAGCCCCAGCATTTT.

The gene calls are TRBV5-6 and TRBJ2-7, with D uncertain. Germline-derived CDR1 and CDR2 are SGHDT and YYEEEE. CDR3 size: 15 residues. With 2 bases removed from V and 0 bases from J, the gap between germline ends came to 12 bases. The CDR3 loop is CASSFGFRDSYEQYF. Written as DNA, the CDR3 is TGTGCCAGCAGCTTTGGTTTTAGGGACTCCTACGAGCAGTACTTC.

J is TRBJ1-6 and V is TRBV4-1; D is perhaps TRBD1 (5 bases). The CDR3 spans 16 residues. The V end was cut by 1 base, the J end by 6 bases, with 13 bases between. The germline V gene has CDR1 MGHRA and CDR2 YSYEKL. Written as DNA, the CDR3 is TGCGCCAGCAGCCAAGTTGGGGGAGGGTCTAATTCACCCCTCCACTTT. It codes for CASSQVGGGSNSPLHF.

The chain combines TRBV28 with TRBJ1-3; D not resolved. Germline V gives CDR1 MDHEN, CDR2 SYDVKM. The V and J ends lost 6 bases and 0 bases respectively, with 6 bases between them. There are 13 residues in the CDR3. The DNA for the CDR3 is TGTGCCAGCAGCCTGGCCTCTGGAAACACCATATATTTT. Amino acid sequence: CASSLASGNTIYF.

The V gene is TRBV6-5, the J gene TRBJ2-7; D call uncertain. This CDR3 is built from 13 residues. Germline values: CDR1 MNHEY, CDR2 SVGAGI. Trimming pared 6 bases from V and 3 bases from J, leaving 12 bases between. The CDR3 spells CASRNFVGYEQYF. The CDR3 bases are TGTGCCAGCAGAAACTTCGTAGGCTACGAGCAGTACTTC.

The chain has TRBV9 and TRBJ1-2; maybe TRBD1 (6 bases). CDR1 and CDR2 from the germline V gene are SGDLS and YYNGEE. CDR3 length: 15 residues. V was pared by 4 bases and J by 0 bases, with 13 bases between. CDR3: CASSLGTLSNYGYTF. The CDR3 coding sequence is TGTGCCAGCAGCCTTGGGACACTTTCTAACTATGGCTACACCTTC.

The chain uses TRBV29-1 and TRBJ1-6, with TRBD1 as a possible D gene (6 bases). This CDR3 is built from 13 residues. Between the trimmed V and J ends, which lost 6 bases and 10 bases, there was a span of 16 bases. The germline V gene encodes CDR1 SQVTM and CDR2 ANQGSEA. CDR3 sequence reads: CSVKETGGSPLHF. The DNA for the CDR3 is TGCAGCGTCAAGGAGACAGGAGGATCACCCCTCCACTTT.

The gene calls are TRBV7-6 and TRBJ2-1, with TRBD1 identical over 7 bases. The V gene's germline CDR1 is SGHVS and CDR2 FNYEAQ. The V segment lost 5 bases and the J segment 9 bases; nucleotides outside the gene matches: 13. The CDR3 is 15 amino acids. Here the CDR3 DNA reads TGTGCCAGCAGCCCCCGACAGGGAATCTCCGGTGAGCAGTTCTTC. Its protein is CASSPRQGISGEQFF. The whole variable domain, remainder taken from reference TRBV7-6 and TRBJ2-1, is GAGVSQSPRYKVTKRGQDVALRCDPISGHVSLYWYRQALGQGPEFLTYFNYEAQQDKSGLPNDRFSAERPEGSISTLTIQRTEQRDSAMYRCASSPRQGISGEQFFGPGTRLTVL.

The chain employs TRBV7-8 and TRBJ2-3, with TRBD2 identical over 8 bases. Germline values: CDR1 SGHVS, CDR2 FQNEAQ. J gave up 14 bases and V 4 bases, and 20 bases lay outside the gene matches. This CDR3 region has 16 residues. CDR3 region: CASSSSVASGPGGRYF. As DNA, the CDR3 is TGTGCCAGCAGCTCCTCGGTAGCTAGCGGTCCGGGGGGGCGGTATTTT.

The chain uses TRBV5-4 and TRBJ1-4, with no clear D. V lost 0 bases to trimming and J lost 7 bases, with 10 bases between them. The CDR3 sequence is 14 residues long. CDR1 and CDR2 from the germline V gene are SGHNT and YYREEE (reference sequence). The CDR3 DNA reads as TGTGCCAGCAGCTTGGGGGCAGTAACTGAAAAACTGTTTTTT. As protein: CASSLGAVTEKLFF.

The chain couples TRBV6-6 to TRBJ2-7, with D unresolved. The CDR3 totals 12 residues. Germline CDR1 reads MNHNY; CDR2 reads SVGAGI (reference sequence). Deletions cut 2 bases from V and 9 bases from J, with 11 bases between. CDR3 residues: CASSYLGSWQYF. CDR3 nucleotide sequence: TGTGCCAGCAGTTACCTAGGTTCCTGGCAGTACTTC.

The CDR3 DNA follows: TGTGCCAGCAGCTTGATAGGACAGGGATTGGATACGCAGTATTTT. The encoded protein is CASSLIGQGLDTQYF. The genes are TRBV5-5 and TRBJ2-3; 8 bases are shared with TRBD1. The V segment lost 1 base and the J segment 6 bases; nucleotides outside the gene matches: 7. Germline V gene lookup returns CDR1 SGHKS and CDR2 YYEKEE (reference sequence). The CDR3 is 15 amino acids.

J is TRBJ2-5 and V is TRBV19, with no clear D. V lost 4 bases and J lost 1, with 7 bases in between. Germline values: CDR1 LNHDA, CDR2 SQIVND (reference sequence). This CDR3 is 13 amino acids long. The chain's CDR3 is CASSKLGQETQYF. For the CDR3, the DNA is TGTGCCAGTAGTAAGCTAGGCCAAGAGACCCAGTACTTC.